The 5 T cell receptor beta chains listed next were all sequenced from one sample in a study of shared clonotypes between healthy human individuals (dated by TCRdb to 2018 to 2021). The library was built by means of the immunoSEQ multiplex PCR assay. TCRdb took this table from immuneACCESS and kept in-frame rearrangements with V and J called. Such tables lack part of the clones; where checked against another copy, unresolved V genes explain under half of the gap, and the rest is unexplained. This sample is represented by about 770,000 clones; around 70% of them were singletons. About 1.7% of the sample is in the top ten clones. Sequenced sample: memory CD4+ T cells sorted from blood. This specimen's cell subset or site label, per the study, means: CD45RA-negative fraction. All receptors derive from a young woman in good health.

As concerns this clone: Only one base separates this from a far larger clonotype, so it likely reflects a read error. The V gene is TRBV5-1, the J gene TRBJ1-3; D is uncertain. V lost 0 bases to trimming and J lost 0 bases, with 7 bases between them. This CDR3 has 15 residues. CDR1 is SGHRS and CDR2 is YFSETQ in the germline V gene. CDR3 residues: CASSLAADSGNTIYF. For the CDR3, the DNA is TGCGCCAGCAGCTTGGCCGCGGACTCTGGAAACACCATATATTTT.

The chain uses TRBV29-1 and TRBJ2-3; D is unresolved. V was pared by 3 bases and J by 3 bases, with 7 bases between. This CDR3 region has 12 residues. In germline, CDR1 is SQVTM, CDR2 ANQGSEA. The CDR3 nucleotides are TGCAGCGTTGATTTTGGGACAGATACGCAGTATTTT. As protein: CSVDFGTDTQYF.

This clone appeared a few times. Other DNA sequences in this sample translate to the same CDR3. The chain couples TRBV4-1 to TRBJ2-3, with D maybe TRBD1 (6 bases). The CDR3 spans 14 residues. Trimming removed 3 bases from V and 1 base from J, with 8 bases in between. Per germline, CDR1 MGHRA and CDR2 YSYEKL. The CDR3 sequence is CASSHPGGTDTQYF. The CDR3 DNA is TGCGCCAGCAGCCATCCAGGGGGCACAGATACGCAGTATTTT.

The J gene is TRBJ2-3, the V gene TRBV18; no clear D. Germline CDR1 reads KGHSH; CDR2 reads LQKENI. Trimming pared 6 bases from V and 0 bases from J, leaving 13 bases between. CDR3 length: 15 residues. CDR3 region: CASSRRQYSTDTQYF. CDR3 DNA: TGTGCCAGCTCCCGCCGGCAGTATAGCACAGATACGCAGTATTTT.

This chain links TRBV14 with TRBJ2-2; no clear D gene. V was cut by 0 bases and J by 2 bases, with 7 bases left in between. The CDR3 length is 15 residues. From germline, CDR1 is SGHDN and CDR2 FVKESK. The CDR3 DNA reads as TGTGCCAGCAGCCAAGAGCGTCTTAACACCGGGGAGCTGTTTTTT. Its translation is CASSQERLNTGELFF.